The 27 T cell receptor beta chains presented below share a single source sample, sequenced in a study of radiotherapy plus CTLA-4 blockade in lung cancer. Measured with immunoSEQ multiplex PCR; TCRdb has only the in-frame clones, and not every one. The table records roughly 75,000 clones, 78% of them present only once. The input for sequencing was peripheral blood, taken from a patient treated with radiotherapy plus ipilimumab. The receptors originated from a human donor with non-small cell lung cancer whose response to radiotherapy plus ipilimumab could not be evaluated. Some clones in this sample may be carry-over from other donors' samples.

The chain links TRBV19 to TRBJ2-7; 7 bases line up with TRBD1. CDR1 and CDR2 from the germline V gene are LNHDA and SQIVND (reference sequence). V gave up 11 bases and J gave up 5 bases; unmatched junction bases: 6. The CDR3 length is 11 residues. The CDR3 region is CAGDREHEQYF. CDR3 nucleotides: TGTGCCGGAGACAGGGAACACGAGCAGTACTTC.

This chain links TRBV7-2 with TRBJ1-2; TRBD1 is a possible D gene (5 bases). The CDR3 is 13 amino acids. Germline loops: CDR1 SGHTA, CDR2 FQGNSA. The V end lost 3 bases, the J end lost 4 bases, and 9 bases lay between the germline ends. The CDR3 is CASSFPGGYGYTF. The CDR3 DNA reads TGTGCCAGCAGCTTCCCCGGGGGCTATGGCTACACCTTC.

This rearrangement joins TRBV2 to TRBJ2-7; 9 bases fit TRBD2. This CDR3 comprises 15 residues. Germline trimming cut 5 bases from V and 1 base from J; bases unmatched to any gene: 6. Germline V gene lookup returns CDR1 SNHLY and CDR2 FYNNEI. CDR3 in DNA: TGTGCCAGCAGTCCTTGGCGGGGGGGGTCCTACGAGCAGTACTTC. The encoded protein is CASSPWRGGSYEQYF.

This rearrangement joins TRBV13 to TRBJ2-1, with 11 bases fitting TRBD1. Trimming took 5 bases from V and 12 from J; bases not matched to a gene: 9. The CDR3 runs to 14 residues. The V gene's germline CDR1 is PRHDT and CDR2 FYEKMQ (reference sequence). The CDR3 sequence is CASSRGQGALGQFF. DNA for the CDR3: TGTGCCAGCAGCCGAGGACAGGGGGCGCTTGGGCAGTTCTTC.

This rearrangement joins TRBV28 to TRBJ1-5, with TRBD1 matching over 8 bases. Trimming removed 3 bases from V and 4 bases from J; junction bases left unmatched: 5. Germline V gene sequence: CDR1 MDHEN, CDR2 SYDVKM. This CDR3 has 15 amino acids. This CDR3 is CASSLRQGINQPQHF. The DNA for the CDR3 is TGTGCCAGCAGTTTGCGACAGGGGATTAATCAGCCCCAGCATTTT.

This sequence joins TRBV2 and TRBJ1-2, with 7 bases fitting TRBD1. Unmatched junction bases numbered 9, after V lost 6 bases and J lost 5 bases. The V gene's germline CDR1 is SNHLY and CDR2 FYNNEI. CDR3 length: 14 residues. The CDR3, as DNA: TGTGCCAGCAGCGTGACAGGGCCCAGGTATGGCTACACCTTC. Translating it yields CASSVTGPRYGYTF.

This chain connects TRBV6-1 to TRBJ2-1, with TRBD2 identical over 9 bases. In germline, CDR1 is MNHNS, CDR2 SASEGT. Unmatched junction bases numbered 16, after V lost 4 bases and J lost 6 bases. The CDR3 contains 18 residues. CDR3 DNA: TGTGCCAGCAGTGGCCCTTTATTGGGGCGGGGGGGCCTCAATGAGCAGTTCTTC. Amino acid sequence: CASSGPLLGRGGLNEQFF.

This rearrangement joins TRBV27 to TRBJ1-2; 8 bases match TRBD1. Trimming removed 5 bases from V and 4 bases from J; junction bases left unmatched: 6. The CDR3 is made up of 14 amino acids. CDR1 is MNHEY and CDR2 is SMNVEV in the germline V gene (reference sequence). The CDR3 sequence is CASSDTGGFYGYTF. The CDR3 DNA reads TGTGCCAGCAGTGATACAGGGGGGTTCTATGGCTACACCTTC.

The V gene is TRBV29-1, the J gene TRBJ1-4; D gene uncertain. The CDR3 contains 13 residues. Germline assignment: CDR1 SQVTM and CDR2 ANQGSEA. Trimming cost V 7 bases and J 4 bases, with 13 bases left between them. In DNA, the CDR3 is TGCAGCGCCCAGAGGTCAAATAATGAAAAACTGTTTTTT. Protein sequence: CSAQRSNNEKLFF. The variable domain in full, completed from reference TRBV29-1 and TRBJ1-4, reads SAVISQKPSRDICQRGTSLTIQCQVDSQVTMMFWYRQQPGQSLTLIATANQGSEATYESGFVIDKFPISRPNLTFSTLTVSNMSPEDSSIYLCSAQRSNNEKLFFGSGTQLSVL.

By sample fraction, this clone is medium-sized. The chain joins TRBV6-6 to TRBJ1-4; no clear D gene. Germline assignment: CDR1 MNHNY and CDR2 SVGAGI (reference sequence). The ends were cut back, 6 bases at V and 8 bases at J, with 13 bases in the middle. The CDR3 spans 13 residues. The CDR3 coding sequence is TGTGCCAGCAGCTGGGCGGAGGGAGAAAAACTGTTTTTT. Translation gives CASSWAEGEKLFF.

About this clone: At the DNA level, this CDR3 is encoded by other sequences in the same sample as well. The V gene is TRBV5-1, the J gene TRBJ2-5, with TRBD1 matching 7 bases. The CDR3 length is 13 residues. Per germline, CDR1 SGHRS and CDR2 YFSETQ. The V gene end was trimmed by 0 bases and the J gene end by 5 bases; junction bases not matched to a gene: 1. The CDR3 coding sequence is TGCGCCAGCAGCTTGGAGGGGGCCGAGACCCAGTACTTC. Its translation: CASSLEGAETQYF.

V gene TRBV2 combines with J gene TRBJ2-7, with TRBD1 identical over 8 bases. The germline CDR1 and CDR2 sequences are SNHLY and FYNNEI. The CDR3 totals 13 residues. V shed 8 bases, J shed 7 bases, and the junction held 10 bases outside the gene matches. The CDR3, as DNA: TGTGCCAGCGGAGTGGACAGGGTAGTAGAGCAGTACTTC. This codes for CASGVDRVVEQYF.

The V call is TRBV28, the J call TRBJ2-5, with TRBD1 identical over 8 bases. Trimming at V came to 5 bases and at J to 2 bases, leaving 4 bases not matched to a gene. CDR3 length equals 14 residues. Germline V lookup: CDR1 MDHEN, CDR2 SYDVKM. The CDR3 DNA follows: TGTGCCAGCAGTCCCCGGACAGGGCAAGAGACCCAGTACTTC. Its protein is CASSPRTGQETQYF.

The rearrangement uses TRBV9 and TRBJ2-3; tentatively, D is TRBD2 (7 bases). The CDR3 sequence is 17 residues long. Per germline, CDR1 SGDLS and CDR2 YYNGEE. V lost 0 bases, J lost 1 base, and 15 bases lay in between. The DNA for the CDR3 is TGTGCCAGCAGCGTAGGCAACGGGGGGCAAGGCACAGATACGCAGTATTTT. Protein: CASSVGNGGQGTDTQYF.

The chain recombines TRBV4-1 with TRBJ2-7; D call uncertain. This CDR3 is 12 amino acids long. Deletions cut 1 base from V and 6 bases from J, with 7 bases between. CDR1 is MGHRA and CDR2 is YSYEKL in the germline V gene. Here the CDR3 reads CASSQGLGEQYF. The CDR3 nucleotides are TGCGCCAGCAGCCAAGGACTGGGCGAGCAGTACTTC.

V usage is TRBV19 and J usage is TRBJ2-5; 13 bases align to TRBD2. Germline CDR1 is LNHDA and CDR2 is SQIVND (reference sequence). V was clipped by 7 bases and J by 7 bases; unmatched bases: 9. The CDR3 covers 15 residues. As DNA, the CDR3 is TGTGCCAGTATTGGGACTAGCGGGGCCCCGGGGACCCAGTACTTC. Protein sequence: CASIGTSGAPGTQYF. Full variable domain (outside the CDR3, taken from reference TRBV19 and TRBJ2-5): DGGITQSPKYLFRKEGQNVTLSCEQNLNHDAMYWYRQDPGQGLRLIYYSQIVNDFQKGDIAEGYSVSREKKESFPLTVTSAQKNPTAFYLCASIGTSGAPGTQYFGPGTRLLVL.

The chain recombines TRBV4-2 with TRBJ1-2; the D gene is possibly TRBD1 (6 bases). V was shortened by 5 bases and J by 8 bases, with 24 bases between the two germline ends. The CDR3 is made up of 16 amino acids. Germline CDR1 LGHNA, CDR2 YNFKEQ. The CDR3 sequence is CASSLDGHREEIGYTF. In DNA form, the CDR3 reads TGTGCCAGCAGCTTGGATGGGCACAGGGAAGAAATCGGCTACACCTTC.

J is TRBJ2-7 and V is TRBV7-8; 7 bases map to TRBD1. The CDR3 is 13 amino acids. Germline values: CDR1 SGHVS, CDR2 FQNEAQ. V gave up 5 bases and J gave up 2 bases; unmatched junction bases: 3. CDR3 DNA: TGTGCCAGCAGCCCGGACAGGACCTACGAGCAGTACTTC. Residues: CASSPDRTYEQYF.

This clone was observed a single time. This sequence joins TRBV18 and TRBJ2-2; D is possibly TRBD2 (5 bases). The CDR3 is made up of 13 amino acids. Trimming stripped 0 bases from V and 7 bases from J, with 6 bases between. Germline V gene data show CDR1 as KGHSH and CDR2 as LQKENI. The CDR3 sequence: CASSPPRGGELFF. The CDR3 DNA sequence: TGTGCCAGCTCACCACCTCGGGGCGGGGAGCTGTTTTTT. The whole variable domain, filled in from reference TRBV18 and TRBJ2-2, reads NAGVMQNPRHLVRRRGQEARLRCSPMKGHSHVYWYRQLPEEGLKFMVYLQKENIIDESGMPKERFSAEFPKEGPSILRIQQVVRGDSAAYFCASSPPRGGELFFGEGSRLTVL.

CDR3 protein: CSVLGTSMETQYF. The CDR3 DNA is TGCAGCGTTTTAGGGACTAGCATGGAGACCCAGTACTTC. The chain is built from TRBV29-1 and TRBJ2-5; 9 nucleotides align to TRBD2. J lost 5 bases, V lost 5 bases, and 6 bases had no gene match. This CDR3 is 13 amino acids long. CDR1 is SQVTM, CDR2 ANQGSEA, per germline.

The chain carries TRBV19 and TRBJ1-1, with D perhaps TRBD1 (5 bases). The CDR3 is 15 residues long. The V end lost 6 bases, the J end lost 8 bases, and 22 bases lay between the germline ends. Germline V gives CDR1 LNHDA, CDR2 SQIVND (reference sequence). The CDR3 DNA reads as TGTGCCAGTAGGCCTCGGGAGGGGCAGTCCGGGGAAGCTTTCTTT. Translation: CASRPREGQSGEAFF. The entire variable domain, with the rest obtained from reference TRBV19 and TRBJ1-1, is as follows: DGGITQSPKYLFRKEGQNVTLSCEQNLNHDAMYWYRQDPGQGLRLIYYSQIVNDFQKGDIAEGYSVSREKKESFPLTVTSAQKNPTAFYLCASRPREGQSGEAFFGQGTRLTVV.

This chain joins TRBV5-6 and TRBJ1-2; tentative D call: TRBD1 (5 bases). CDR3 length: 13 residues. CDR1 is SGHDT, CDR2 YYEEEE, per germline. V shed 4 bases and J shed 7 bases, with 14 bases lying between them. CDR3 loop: CASSTGRAFGYTF. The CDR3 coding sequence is TGTGCCAGCAGCACAGGTCGTGCTTTTGGCTACACCTTC.

CDR3 in amino acids: CASSIMAGANQPQHF. Written as DNA, the CDR3 is TGTGCCAGTAGTATAATGGCAGGGGCCAATCAGCCCCAGCATTTT. V usage is TRBV19 and J usage is TRBJ1-5; D is possibly TRBD1 (6 bases). From germline, CDR1 is LNHDA and CDR2 SQIVND (reference sequence). The V end was cut by 2 bases, the J end by 3 bases, with 11 bases between. The CDR3 has 15 residues.

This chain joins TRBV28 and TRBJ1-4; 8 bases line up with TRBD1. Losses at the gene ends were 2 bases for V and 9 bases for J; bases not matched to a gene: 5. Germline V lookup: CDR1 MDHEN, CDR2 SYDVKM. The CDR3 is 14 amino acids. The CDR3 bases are TGTGCCAGCAGTTTACGGACAGGGCGGAAAAAACTGTTTTTT. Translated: CASSLRTGRKKLFF.

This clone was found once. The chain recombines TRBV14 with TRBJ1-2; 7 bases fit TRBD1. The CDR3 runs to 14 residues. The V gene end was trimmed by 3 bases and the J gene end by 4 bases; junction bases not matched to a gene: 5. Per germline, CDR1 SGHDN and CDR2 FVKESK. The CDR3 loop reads CASSQTGFSYGYTF. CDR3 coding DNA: TGTGCCAGCAGCCAGACAGGGTTCTCCTATGGCTACACCTTC.

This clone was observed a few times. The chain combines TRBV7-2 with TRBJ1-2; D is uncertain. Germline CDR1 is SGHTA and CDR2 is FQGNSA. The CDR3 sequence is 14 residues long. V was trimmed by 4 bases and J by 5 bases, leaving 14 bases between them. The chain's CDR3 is CASSSIVGDYGYTF. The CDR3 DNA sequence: TGTGCCAGCAGCTCGATCGTGGGAGATTATGGCTACACCTTC.

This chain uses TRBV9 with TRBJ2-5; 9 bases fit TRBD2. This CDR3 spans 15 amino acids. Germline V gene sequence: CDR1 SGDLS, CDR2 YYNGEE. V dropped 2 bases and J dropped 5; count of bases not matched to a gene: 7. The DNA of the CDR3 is TGTGCCAGCAGCGTGGGGCGGGGGGGCCCGGAGACCCAGTACTTC. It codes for CASSVGRGGPETQYF.